One and the same sample provided the 7 T cell receptor beta chains below, sequenced in a study of shared clonotypes between healthy human individuals. Method: immunoSEQ multiplex PCR; TCRdb's copy keeps in-frame clones and lacks some. The data show around 1,100,000 clones, 60% to 85% seen once. The sample consisted of memory CD4+ T cells from PBMCs. Subset here: CD45RA-negative fraction. The receptors shown here come from a man between 18 and 29 years old in good health. Some clones in this sample may be carry-over from other donors' samples.

The chain links TRBV7-3 to TRBJ2-1; 13 bases are a match to TRBD2. V dropped 5 bases and J dropped 5; count of bases not matched to a gene: 3. Per germline, CDR1 SGHTA and CDR2 FQGTGA. This CDR3 spans 15 amino acids. The CDR3 here is CASSVGLAGDNEQFF. Here the CDR3 DNA reads TGTGCCAGCAGCGTAGGACTAGCGGGAGACAATGAGCAGTTCTTC.

This clone turned up a few times. J is TRBJ2-6 and V is TRBV15; 9 bases match TRBD2. With 10 bases clipped from V and 1 base from J, the junction kept 5 bases outside the gene matches. Germline V lookup: CDR1 LNHNV, CDR2 YYDKDF (reference sequence). This CDR3 has 15 amino acids. In DNA form, the CDR3 reads TGTGCCAGCTCTAGCGGGACTTCTGGGGCCAACGTCCTGACTTTC. Translation gives CASSSGTSGANVLTF.

This chain links TRBV28 with TRBJ1-2; 10 bases are shared with TRBD1. The J segment lost 4 bases and the V segment lost 6 bases, leaving 17 bases of the junction unmatched. Germline assignment: CDR1 MDHEN and CDR2 SYDVKM. There are 18 residues in the CDR3. CDR3 protein: CASSRRGTGARSLYGYTF. CDR3 bases: TGTGCCAGCAGCCGGCGAGGGACAGGGGCCAGGTCCCTCTATGGCTACACCTTC.

The gene calls are TRBV28 and TRBJ2-7; D is perhaps TRBD1 (5 bases). The ends were cut back, 6 bases at V and 4 bases at J, with 10 bases in the middle. The CDR3 length is 12 residues. CDR1 MDHEN and CDR2 SYDVKM come from the germline V gene. As DNA, the CDR3 is TGTGCCAGCAGGCAGCAGGGTTACGAGCAGTACTTC. This gives the protein CASRQQGYEQYF.

This clone was seen just once. The chain couples TRBV5-4 to TRBJ1-4, with TRBD1 matching over 7 bases. V was clipped by 0 bases and J by 7 bases; unmatched bases: 15. The germline V gene has CDR1 SGHNT and CDR2 YYREEE (reference sequence). The CDR3 has 18 amino acids. DNA of the CDR3: TGTGCCAGCAGCTTGGCAGTAGGGGGCGCCGGATTAAGTGAAAAACTGTTTTTT. Amino acid sequence: CASSLAVGGAGLSEKLFF.

The CDR3 is CASSPVPGTYGYTF. CDR3 coding DNA: TGTGCCAGCAGTCCTGTCCCGGGAACATATGGCTACACCTTC. The chain employs TRBV5-5 and TRBJ1-2; D not resolved. V dropped 5 bases and J dropped 5 bases, with 16 bases sitting between them. This CDR3 region has 14 residues. Germline V gene data show CDR1 as SGHKS and CDR2 as YYEKEE (reference sequence).

This chain joins TRBV7-2 and TRBJ2-7; D remains unclear. Between the trimmed V and J ends, which lost 2 bases and 1 base, there was a span of 18 bases. CDR1 is SGHTA, CDR2 FQGNSA, per germline. The CDR3 spans 17 residues. CDR3 protein: CASSLQSGPRTSYEQYF. The CDR3 DNA is TGTGCCAGCAGCTTACAATCCGGGCCCAGAACTTCCTACGAGCAGTACTTC.